Listed below are T cell receptor beta chains from one sample, sequenced in a study of T cell responses to AZD1222 COVID-19 vaccine. Libraries were prepared by immunoSEQ multiplex PCR; TCRdb keeps only in-frame clonotypes and omits some of them. Among around 90,000 clones listed, around nine tenths were seen once. The specimen was peripheral blood, collected on day 0 of AZD1222 vaccination. The receptors were sampled from an adult in good health. Both conserved end residues are part of each CDR3. Fields, in order: D gene, V gene, J gene, clone size, CDR3 DNA, CDR3 protein. A D gene is named only where the DNA matches it firmly. Rows may omit the clone size; those that give it use once, few, many or a size class.

>NA|TRBV28|TRBJ2-3|NA
TGTGCCAGCAGTCCTAGACTCGTTCCCAGCACAGATACGCAGTATTTT
CASSPRLVPSTDTQYF
>NA|TRBV3-1/TRBV3-2|TRBJ2-7|NA
TGTGCCAGCAGCCAGGGAAAAACAGGGCTCTACGAGCAGTACTTC
CASSQGKTGLYEQYF
>NA|TRBV10-3|TRBJ2-1|NA
TGTGCCATCAGTGAAAGACAGTCGCCGAGCTCCTACAATGAGCAGTTCTTC
CAISERQSPSSYNEQFF
>TRBD1|TRBV30|TRBJ1-2|NA
TGTGCCTGGAGTGTACTCCAGGGGGACTATGGCTACACCTTC
CAWSVLQGDYGYTF
>NA|TRBV7-2|TRBJ2-7|once
TGTGCCAGCAGCTCAATACAGGGAGGGGAGCAGTACTTC
CASSSIQGGEQYF
>TRBD1|TRBV7-9|TRBJ1-1|once
TGTGCCAGCAGTAAGGACAGGGCGAACACTGAAGCTTTCTTT
CASSKDRANTEAFF
>NA|TRBV12-3/TRBV12-4|TRBJ2-7|NA
TGTGCCAGCTCCGTTTACGGGGACGAGCAGTACTTC
CASSVYGDEQYF
>NA|TRBV6-1|TRBJ1-5|NA
TGTGCCAGCAGTGAAGCGGGTGGGAGGCATCAGCCCCAGCATTTT
CASSEAGGRHQPQHF
>NA|TRBV3-1/TRBV3-2|TRBJ2-3|NA
TGTGCCAGCAGCCAAGTAAAGGGGGGCACAGATACGCAGTATTTT
CASSQVKGGTDTQYF
>NA|TRBV15|TRBJ2-7|NA
TGTGCCACCAGCAGAGATTACCCGGACCGGACTCCCTACGAGCAGTACTTC
CATSRDYPDRTPYEQYF
>TRBD1|TRBV19|TRBJ1-1|NA
TGTGCCAGTAGTGCCGGTGGGGACAGAATCACTGAAGCTTTCTTT
CASSAGGDRITEAFF
>NA|TRBV19|TRBJ1-1|NA
TGTGCCAGTAGTGAACAGCTACGGAACACTGAAGCTTTCTTT
CASSEQLRNTEAFF
>NA|TRBV7-8|TRBJ2-7|NA
TGTGCCAGCAGCTTTGCCGGGACGGTAGCCTACGAGCAGTACTTC
CASSFAGTVAYEQYF
>NA|TRBV6-5|TRBJ1-1|once
TGTGCCAGCAGCCCCAGCGGTTACACTGAAGCTTTCTTT
CASSPSGYTEAFF
>NA|TRBV6-5|TRBJ1-1|few
TGTGCCAGCCATCTGTGGGCGGGGGACACTGAAGCTTTCTTT
CASHLWAGDTEAFF
>TRBD1|TRBV6-5|TRBJ1-3|NA
TGTGCCGCCAGCAGGGACAGGGGATCTGGAAACACCATATATTTT
CAASRDRGSGNTIYF
>TRBD1|TRBV5-1|TRBJ1-4|NA
TGCGCCAGCAGCTTGGGAGACAGGGATGGTGAAAAACTGTTTTTT
CASSLGDRDGEKLFF
>TRBD1|TRBV5-1|TRBJ2-5|NA
TGCGCCAGCAGCTTGGGGGGACAGCCTAAGCAAGAGACCCAGTACTTC
CASSLGGQPKQETQYF
>NA|TRBV6-5|TRBJ1-6|NA
TGTGCCAGCAGACTAAACCACCATAATTCACCCCTCCACTTT
CASRLNHHNSPLHF
>TRBD1|TRBV6-5|TRBJ1-2|NA
TGTGCCAGCAGTCGCAACCGGGACAGCTATGGCTACACCTTC
CASSRNRDSYGYTF
>NA|TRBV2|TRBJ1-5|NA
TGTGCCAGCCGGGGCAGGGAGGGGGTCAATCAGCCCCAGCATTTT
CASRGREGVNQPQHF
>NA|TRBV4-1|TRBJ1-6|NA
TGCGCCAGCAGCCCTCCTGGGGATTCGATCGACAGATATAATTCACCCCTCCACTTT
CASSPPGDSIDRYNSPLHF
>NA|TRBV5-1|TRBJ2-3|once
TGCGCCAGCAGCTTGGGGGCCGGGACAGATACGCAGTATTTT
CASSLGAGTDTQYF
>TRBD1|TRBV30|TRBJ2-1|NA
TGTGCCTGGAGCCGGGACAGGGAGAATGAGCAGTTCTTC
CAWSRDRENEQFF
>TRBD1|TRBV3-1/TRBV3-2|TRBJ1-4|NA
TGTGCCAGCAGCCAAAGGACAGGGTCGGCTGAAAAACTGTTTTTT
CASSQRTGSAEKLFF
>NA|TRBV12-3/TRBV12-4|TRBJ2-2|NA
TGTGCCAGCAAGTTGGCGGGTGCCGGGGAGCTGTTTTTT
CASKLAGAGELFF
>NA|TRBV12-3/TRBV12-4|TRBJ1-5|NA
TGTGCCAGCAGTTACGGGGGTCAGCCCCAGCATTTT
CASSYGGQPQHF
>NA|TRBV19|TRBJ1-1|NA
TGTGCCAGTAGTTTTCCGGGACATGCTTTCTTT
CASSFPGHAFF
>NA|TRBV2|TRBJ1-2|NA
TGTGCCAGCAGTGAAGGTAGGGACCGTCGGAATGGCTACACCTTC
CASSEGRDRRNGYTF
>TRBD1|TRBV6-5|TRBJ1-6|NA
TGTGCCAGCAGTTGGGGGACAGGGGATAATTCACCCCTCCACTTT
CASSWGTGDNSPLHF
>NA|TRBV6-6|TRBJ2-3|NA
TGTGCCAGCAGTCGAGGACAGTGGGGTCACACAGATACGCAGTATTTT
CASSRGQWGHTDTQYF
>NA|TRBV9|TRBJ1-3|NA
TGTGCCAGCAGCGTGGAGCAGGGGTTGGGAAACACCATATATTTT
CASSVEQGLGNTIYF
>TRBD2|TRBV30|TRBJ2-6|NA
TGTGCCTGGAGTGTACGGGGGGGTTCCGGGGCCAACGTCCTGACTTTC
CAWSVRGGSGANVLTF
>TRBD1|TRBV7-2|TRBJ1-2|NA
TGTGCCAGCAGCTGGAGGACAGGCCTAGCTAACTATGGCTACACCTTC
CASSWRTGLANYGYTF
>NA|TRBV30|TRBJ2-7|once
TGTGCCTGGAGTAGGTACAGTTACTACGAGCAGTACTTC
CAWSRYSYYEQYF
>TRBD1|TRBV5-4|TRBJ2-5|NA
TGTGCCAGCAGCTTCGGACAGGGTACCCAGTACTTC
CASSFGQGTQYF
>NA|TRBV3-1/TRBV3-2|TRBJ1-3|NA
TGTGCCAGCAGCCAAGTCCAAGGGGGTGGAAACACCATATATTTT
CASSQVQGGGNTIYF
>NA|TRBV27|TRBJ1-2|NA
TGTGCCAGCAGGGGGGGGGATGGCTACACCTTC
CASRGGDGYTF
>TRBD1|TRBV6-5|TRBJ1-2|NA
TGTGCCAGCAGTTACGATTGGGACAGCGCACCCTCTTTC
CASSYDWDSAPSF
>NA|TRBV15|TRBJ2-2|NA
TGTGCCACCAGCAGAGAGAGGACTGGGACCGGGGAGCTGTTTTTT
CATSRERTGTGELFF
>NA|TRBV27|TRBJ1-6|NA
TGTGCCAGCAGTTTATTTTCTGGGTCGAATTCACCCCTCCACTTT
CASSLFSGSNSPLHF
>NA|TRBV7-2|TRBJ2-5|NA
TGTGCCAGCAGCTTATTTAGCGGCAAGCAAGAGACCCAGTACTTC
CASSLFSGKQETQYF
>TRBD1|TRBV30|TRBJ1-4|NA
TGTGCCTGGACACCGGGACAGGGTGAAAAACTGTTTTTT
CAWTPGQGEKLFF
>TRBD1|TRBV10-1|TRBJ2-5|once
TGCGCCAGCAGTGACCCGGGACAGGACCAAGAGACCCAGTACTTC
CASSDPGQDQETQYF
>TRBD1|TRBV4-1|TRBJ1-6|NA
TGCGCCAGCAGCCCGGGACAGGGGATTTCTGATTCACCCCTCCACTTT
CASSPGQGISDSPLHF
>NA|TRBV2|TRBJ2-2|NA
TGTGCCAGCAGGGGGGACACCAACACCGGGGAGCTGTTTTTT
CASRGDTNTGELFF
>NA|TRBV10-1|TRBJ2-2|once
TGCGCCAGCAGTGAGTCGTTGGACACGAACACCGGGGAGCTGTTTTTT
CASSESLDTNTGELFF